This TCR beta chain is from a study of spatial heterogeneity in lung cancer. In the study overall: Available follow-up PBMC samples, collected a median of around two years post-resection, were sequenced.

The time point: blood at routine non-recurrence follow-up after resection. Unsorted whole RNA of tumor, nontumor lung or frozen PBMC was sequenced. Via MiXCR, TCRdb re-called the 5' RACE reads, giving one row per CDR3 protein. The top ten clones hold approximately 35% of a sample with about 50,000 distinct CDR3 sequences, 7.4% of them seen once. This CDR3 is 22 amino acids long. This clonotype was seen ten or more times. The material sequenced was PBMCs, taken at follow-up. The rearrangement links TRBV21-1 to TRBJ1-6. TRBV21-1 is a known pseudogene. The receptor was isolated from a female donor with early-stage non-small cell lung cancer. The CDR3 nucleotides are TGTGCCAGCAGCAAAGCGCGTCCAAAAGGACCCTGGATAAGCTCCTATAATTCACCCCTCCACTTT. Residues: CASSKARPKGPWISSYNSPLHF.